The rows below give T cell receptor beta chains drawn from one sample of a study of shared clonotypes between healthy human individuals. The assay was immunoSEQ multiplex PCR, and TCRdb's table has in-frame clones only and misses some. Of approximately 2.5 million clones in the sample, around 94% were seen once. The sequencing sample was made of naive CD4+ T cells sorted from blood. These receptors all stem from a young man in good health. CDR3s include the opening cysteine and the closing phenylalanine or tryptophan. Fields, in order: clone size, J gene, D gene, V gene, CDR3 DNA, CDR3 protein. D genes are given only for firm matches. Clone size is shown for a subset of rows, as once, few, many or a class of expanded clone.

clone size: .
J gene: TRBJ1-1
D gene: .
V gene: TRBV19
CDR3 DNA: TGTGCCAGTAGTATTTCTAGGGTTGCCGAAGCTTTCTTT
CDR3 protein: CASSISRVAEAFF

clone size: .
J gene: TRBJ1-1
D gene: .
V gene: TRBV10-3
CDR3 DNA: TGTGCCATCAGTGAGTTCGGAGGGAACACTGAAGCTTTCTTT
CDR3 protein: CAISEFGGNTEAFF

clone size: once
J gene: TRBJ2-7
D gene: .
V gene: TRBV2
CDR3 DNA: TGTGCCAGCAGTGAAACGGGGGAGCAGTACTTC
CDR3 protein: CASSETGEQYF

clone size: few
J gene: TRBJ1-1
D gene: .
V gene: TRBV30
CDR3 DNA: TGTGCCTGGAGTGTAAAGGGAAACACTGAAGCTTTCTTT
CDR3 protein: CAWSVKGNTEAFF

clone size: .
J gene: TRBJ2-3
D gene: TRBD2
V gene: TRBV6-5
CDR3 DNA: TGTGCCAGCAGTAGACTAGCGGGAGTTGTGGATACGCAGTATTTT
CDR3 protein: CASSRLAGVVDTQYF

clone size: few
J gene: TRBJ1-5
D gene: .
V gene: TRBV6-1
CDR3 DNA: TGTGCCAGCAGTGAACAGGGTCCAAGCAATCAGCCCCAGCATTTT
CDR3 protein: CASSEQGPSNQPQHF

clone size: .
J gene: TRBJ1-3
D gene: TRBD1
V gene: TRBV18
CDR3 DNA: TGTGCCAGCTCCACCGGTCGGACAGGGGACACTGGAAACACCATATATTTT
CDR3 protein: CASSTGRTGDTGNTIYF

clone size: .
J gene: TRBJ2-3
D gene: TRBD1
V gene: TRBV5-1
CDR3 DNA: TGCGCCAGCAGCCCCGGACAGGGAGTCACAGATACGCAGTATTTT
CDR3 protein: CASSPGQGVTDTQYF

clone size: once
J gene: TRBJ2-1
D gene: TRBD2
V gene: TRBV7-9
CDR3 DNA: TGTGCCAGCAGCCCGCGTGGGGGGGAGGCCGATGAGCAGTTCTTC
CDR3 protein: CASSPRGGEADEQFF

clone size: .
J gene: TRBJ1-5
D gene: .
V gene: TRBV2
CDR3 DNA: TGTGCCACCAGTATGGGAGGCAATCAGCCCCAGCATTTT
CDR3 protein: CATSMGGNQPQHF

clone size: .
J gene: TRBJ2-1
D gene: TRBD1
V gene: TRBV19
CDR3 DNA: TGTGCCAGTAGTAAAACAGGGGGTAACTACAATGAGCAGTTCTTC
CDR3 protein: CASSKTGGNYNEQFF

clone size: .
J gene: TRBJ1-6
D gene: .
V gene: TRBV13
CDR3 DNA: TGTGCCAGCAGCTTAGGCCTAAAGGGGGGCTCCTATAATTCACCCCTCCACTTT
CDR3 protein: CASSLGLKGGSYNSPLHF

clone size: .
J gene: TRBJ2-7
D gene: .
V gene: TRBV6-1
CDR3 DNA: TGTGCCAGCAGCGGACAGTTACCCTACGAGCAGTACTTC
CDR3 protein: CASSGQLPYEQYF

clone size: .
J gene: TRBJ2-1
D gene: .
V gene: TRBV5-5
CDR3 DNA: TGTGCCAGCAGCTTAAGTTCGTGGCGGGACCCTACCTACAATGAGCAGTTCTTC
CDR3 protein: CASSLSSWRDPTYNEQFF

clone size: .
J gene: TRBJ1-1
D gene: .
V gene: TRBV5-4
CDR3 DNA: TGTGCCAGCAGCTTGTTGCAGGGAGGGAGCACTGAAGCTTTCTTT
CDR3 protein: CASSLLQGGSTEAFF

clone size: .
J gene: TRBJ2-3
D gene: .
V gene: TRBV2
CDR3 DNA: TGTGCCAGCAGATCCTATAGCACAGATACGCAGTATTTT
CDR3 protein: CASRSYSTDTQYF

clone size: .
J gene: TRBJ2-5
D gene: .
V gene: TRBV11-3
CDR3 DNA: TGTGCCAGCAGCTCCCGACAGGGAGGCAAAGAGACCCAGTACTTC
CDR3 protein: CASSSRQGGKETQYF

clone size: .
J gene: TRBJ2-3
D gene: TRBD1
V gene: TRBV5-1
CDR3 DNA: TGCGCCAGCCGCCCTCCCGGCAGGGGGCTTGCAGATACGCAGTATTTT
CDR3 protein: CASRPPGRGLADTQYF

clone size: .
J gene: TRBJ2-4
D gene: TRBD2
V gene: TRBV5-8
CDR3 DNA: TGTGCCAGCAGCTTGGACGGCGGGAGTTTAAACATTCAGTACTTC
CDR3 protein: CASSLDGGSLNIQYF

clone size: .
J gene: TRBJ2-3
D gene: .
V gene: TRBV19
CDR3 DNA: TGTGCCAGTAGTAGTAGCGGAGGCACAGATACGCAGTATTTT
CDR3 protein: CASSSSGGTDTQYF

clone size: .
J gene: TRBJ2-5
D gene: .
V gene: TRBV5-6
CDR3 DNA: TGTGCCAGCAGCTTAATAGGGTTTGGCAGGGGACAAGAGACCCAGTACTTC
CDR3 protein: CASSLIGFGRGQETQYF

clone size: .
J gene: TRBJ2-1
D gene: .
V gene: TRBV30
CDR3 DNA: TGTGCCTGTGGGCAGATCTACAATGAGCAGTTCTTC
CDR3 protein: CACGQIYNEQFF

clone size: .
J gene: TRBJ2-2
D gene: .
V gene: TRBV6-5
CDR3 DNA: TGTGCCAGCAGTTACCCATACGGAGGGATCACCGGGGAGCTGTTTTTT
CDR3 protein: CASSYPYGGITGELFF

clone size: .
J gene: TRBJ1-1
D gene: .
V gene: TRBV5-1
CDR3 DNA: TGCGCCAGCAGGTTTGACAGGAACACTGAAGCTTTCTTT
CDR3 protein: CASRFDRNTEAFF

clone size: .
J gene: TRBJ2-1
D gene: .
V gene: TRBV12-5
CDR3 DNA: TGTGCTAGTGGTTTCGCGGAGGAGGCTGAGCAGTTCTTC
CDR3 protein: CASGFAEEAEQFF

clone size: .
J gene: TRBJ2-3
D gene: .
V gene: TRBV6-1
CDR3 DNA: TGTGCCAGCAGTGAAGCAGGACAGTCCTTTGGTACGCAGTATTTT
CDR3 protein: CASSEAGQSFGTQYF

clone size: .
J gene: TRBJ1-2
D gene: .
V gene: TRBV6-6
CDR3 DNA: TGTGCCAGCAGTGACAGTGGCGGCGGCTACACCTTC
CDR3 protein: CASSDSGGGYTF

clone size: once
J gene: TRBJ1-2
D gene: .
V gene: TRBV7-2
CDR3 DNA: TGTGCCAGCAGCTTACGAGGAGGCTACACCTTC
CDR3 protein: CASSLRGGYTF

clone size: .
J gene: TRBJ2-1
D gene: TRBD2
V gene: TRBV5-4
CDR3 DNA: TGTGCCAGCAGCTTCGATGCGGGGGTTGCCTACAATGAGCAGTTCTTC
CDR3 protein: CASSFDAGVAYNEQFF

clone size: .
J gene: TRBJ2-1
D gene: .
V gene: TRBV5-1
CDR3 DNA: TGCGCCAGCAGCTTGGAAGCGGATACCCCCAATGAGCAGTTCTTC
CDR3 protein: CASSLEADTPNEQFF

clone size: .
J gene: TRBJ1-2
D gene: .
V gene: TRBV6-5
CDR3 DNA: TGTGCCAGCAGTCTGCAGGGCTATGGCTACACCTTC
CDR3 protein: CASSLQGYGYTF

clone size: few
J gene: TRBJ1-1
D gene: .
V gene: TRBV18
CDR3 DNA: TGTGCCAGCTCACCAAGTCTAGGGGCCCTGAACACTGAAGCTTTCTTT
CDR3 protein: CASSPSLGALNTEAFF

clone size: .
J gene: TRBJ2-3
D gene: .
V gene: TRBV5-4
CDR3 DNA: TGTGCCAGCAGCTTGTGGTCGGGAGATACGCAGTATTTT
CDR3 protein: CASSLWSGDTQYF

clone size: .
J gene: TRBJ2-5
D gene: .
V gene: TRBV30
CDR3 DNA: TGTGCCGGGGGTGGGGGGGCCCTAAGGGAGACCCAGTACTTC
CDR3 protein: CAGGGGALRETQYF

clone size: once
J gene: TRBJ2-3
D gene: .
V gene: TRBV20-1
CDR3 DNA: TGCAGTGCTGTGAGGACCGATACGCAGTATTTT
CDR3 protein: CSAVRTDTQYF

clone size: .
J gene: TRBJ1-3
D gene: .
V gene: TRBV18
CDR3 DNA: TGTGCCAGCCGAATTAGCTCTGGAAACACCATATATTTT
CDR3 protein: CASRISSGNTIYF

clone size: .
J gene: TRBJ1-1
D gene: .
V gene: TRBV6-1
CDR3 DNA: TGTGCCAGCAGTGGGGATCAGTGGAGTGAAGCTTTCTTT
CDR3 protein: CASSGDQWSEAFF

clone size: .
J gene: TRBJ2-7
D gene: .
V gene: TRBV7-9
CDR3 DNA: TGTGCCAGCAGCCTAACTAAGCCCTTTGAGGGGACACAGTACTTC
CDR3 protein: CASSLTKPFEGTQYF

clone size: .
J gene: TRBJ2-7
D gene: TRBD1
V gene: TRBV29-1
CDR3 DNA: TGCAGCGTTGAACTGGTAGGCGACAGGGGAGAATACGAGCAGTACTTC
CDR3 protein: CSVELVGDRGEYEQYF